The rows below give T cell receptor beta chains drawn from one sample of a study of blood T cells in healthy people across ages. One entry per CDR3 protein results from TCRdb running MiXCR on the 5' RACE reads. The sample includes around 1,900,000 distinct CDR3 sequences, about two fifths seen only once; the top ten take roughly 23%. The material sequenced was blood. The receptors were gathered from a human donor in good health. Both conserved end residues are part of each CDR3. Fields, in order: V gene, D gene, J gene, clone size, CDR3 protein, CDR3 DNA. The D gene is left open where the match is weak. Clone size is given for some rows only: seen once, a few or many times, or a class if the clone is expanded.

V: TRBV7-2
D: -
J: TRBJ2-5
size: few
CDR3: CASRGGEGETQYF
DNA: TGTGCCAGCAGGGGGGGTGAGGGGGAGACCCAGTACTTC

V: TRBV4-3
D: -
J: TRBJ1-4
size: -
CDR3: CASSRGQLSTVAEKLFF
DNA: TGCGCCAGCAGCCGGGGACAACTTTCAACGGTTGCTGAAAAACTGTTTTTT

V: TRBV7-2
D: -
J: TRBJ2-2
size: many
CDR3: CASSFSGTGELFF
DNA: TGTGCCAGCAGCTTTTCCGGAACCGGGGAGCTGTTTTTT

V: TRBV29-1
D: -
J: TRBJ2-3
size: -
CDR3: CSVKTKITDTQYF
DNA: TGCAGCGTCAAGACTAAAATCACAGATACGCAGTATTTT

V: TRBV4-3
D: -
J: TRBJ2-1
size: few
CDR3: CASSQDHLRGATDNEQFF
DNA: TGCGCCAGCAGCCAAGATCACTTGCGGGGAGCCACGGACAATGAGCAGTTCTTC

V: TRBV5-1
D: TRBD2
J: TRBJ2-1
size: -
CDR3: CASSLAVTSGVGEQFF
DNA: TGCGCCAGCAGCTTGGCCGTCACTAGCGGAGTGGGTGAGCAGTTCTTC

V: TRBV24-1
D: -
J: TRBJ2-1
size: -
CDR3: CATSEPLRSSYNEQFF
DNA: TGTGCCACCAGTGAGCCCCTGCGGAGCTCCTACAATGAGCAGTTCTTC

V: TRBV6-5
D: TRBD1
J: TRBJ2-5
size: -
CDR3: CASKTGWNQETQYF
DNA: TGTGCCAGCAAGACAGGGTGGAACCAAGAGACCCAGTACTTC

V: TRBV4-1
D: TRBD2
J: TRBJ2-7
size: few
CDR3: CASSQVGGVGEQYF
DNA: TGCGCCAGCAGCCAAGTGGGAGGGGTTGGCGAGCAGTACTTC

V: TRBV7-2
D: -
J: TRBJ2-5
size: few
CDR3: CASSYSANYKETQYF
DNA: TGTGCCAGCAGTTATAGCGCAAATTATAAAGAGACCCAGTACTTC

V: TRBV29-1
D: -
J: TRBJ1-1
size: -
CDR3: CSVAGGRNTEAFF
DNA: TGCAGCGTTGCCGGGGGGCGAAACACTGAAGCTTTCTTT

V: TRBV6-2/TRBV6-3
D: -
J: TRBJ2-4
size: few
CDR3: CASSYESPVQYF
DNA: TGTGCCAGCAGTTACGAGTCGCCCGTTCAGTACTTC

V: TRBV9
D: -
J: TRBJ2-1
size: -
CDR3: CASSVAWVYDEQFF
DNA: TGTGCCAGCAGCGTAGCTTGGGTCTACGATGAGCAGTTCTTC

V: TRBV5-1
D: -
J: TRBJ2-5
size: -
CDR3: CASSLDWGVVYF
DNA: TGCGCCAGCAGCTTGGACTGGGGGGTTGTCTACTTC